Described below is a single TCR beta chain sequence and its context. Its antigen is not known. The source of the sample is a study of shared clonotypes between healthy human individuals. Overall study findings and caveats: The sharing of around 5% of naive CD4 clonotypes was seen across a few donors.

The CDR3 sequence is 12 residues long. V gave up 2 bases and J gave up 7 bases, with 5 bases separating them. The germline CDR1 and CDR2 sequences are MDHEN and SYDVKM. The assay was carried out at the deep level. Genomic DNA belonging to each subset was distributed in equal measure over several immunoSEQ plates. The method was immunoSEQ multiplex PCR; TCRdb's version includes in-frame clones alone and lacks a portion of them. The sample holds some 1,600,000 clones, 95% to 99% seen once. This sequence originates from a man aged 25-45 years in good health. Material: naive CD4+ T cells sorted from blood. Indicated subset: CD45RA+ positively selected. The J gene is TRBJ1-4, the V gene TRBV28; unclear D gene. The DNA for the CDR3 is TGTGCCAGCAGTTTAAACAGTGAAAAACTGTTTTTT. It encodes CASSLNSEKLFF.